This is a list of T cell receptor beta chains from one sample in a study of response to subunit inactivated influenza vaccine. TCRdb independently ran MiXCR on the RT-PCR reads; one entry per CDR3 protein. The sample contains approximately 700,000 distinct CDR3 sequences, roughly 14% of which appear only once. Sequencing was performed on PBMCs from blood, taken approximately 15 days before vaccination. The source of these receptors is a man aged 50 or older who received an inactivated influenza vaccine. Both conserved end residues are part of each CDR3. A D gene is named only where the DNA matches it firmly. Size values are once, few and many counts, or a class for expanded clones, and some rows have none.

V	J	D	size	DNA	CDR3
TRBV4-3	TRBJ2-1	.	many	TGCGCCAGCAGCCAATTGGACGTCTCCAATGAGCAGTTCTTC	CASSQLDVSNEQFF
TRBV18	TRBJ1-3	.	.	TGTGCCAGCCTTGGTTCTGGAAACACCATATATTTT	CASLGSGNTIYF
TRBV29-1	TRBJ2-1	TRBD2	.	TGCAGCGCCTCAACCGGGACTAGCAGCTACAATGAGCAGTTCTTC	CSASTGTSSYNEQFF
TRBV3-1	TRBJ1-5	.	many	TGTGCCAGCAGCCAAGTGCTGGGGGCTAATCAGCCCCAGCATTTT	CASSQVLGANQPQHF
TRBV5-1	TRBJ2-6	TRBD1	few	TGCGCCAGCAGCTTGAGTGGGACAGGGGCCGGGGCCAACGTCCTGACTTTC	CASSLSGTGAGANVLTF
TRBV3-1	TRBJ2-5	.	.	TGTGCCAGCAGCCACAGGGGGGGAGAGACCCAGTACTTC	CASSHRGGETQYF
TRBV7-9	TRBJ2-5	.	few	TGTGCCAGCAGCATCTGGACAGCAGCACAAGAGACCCAGTACTTC	CASSIWTAAQETQYF
TRBV4-3	TRBJ2-4	.	.	TGCGCCAGCAGCCAAGATACGTGGGGAGCCAAAAACATTCAGTACTTC	CASSQDTWGAKNIQYF
TRBV6-2/TRBV6-3	TRBJ2-3	.	few	TGTGCCAGCAGTTACCGGCAGGAGGGGAGCACAGATACGCAGTATTTT	CASSYRQEGSTDTQYF
TRBV10-3	TRBJ2-7	.	.	TGTGCCATCAGTGAAGGGGCCTACGAGCAGTACTTC	CAISEGAYEQYF
TRBV6-2/TRBV6-3	TRBJ2-7	TRBD2	many	TGTGCCAGCAGTTACGGGCCAACTGGACCACCGTTGGAGACTAGCGGGAGATACGAGCAGTACTTC	CASSYGPTGPPLETSGRYEQYF
TRBV7-2	TRBJ2-5	.	.	TGTGCCAGCAGCTTAGAGTCGGGGCTTGCAGAGACCCAGTACTTC	CASSLESGLAETQYF
TRBV10-3	TRBJ2-5	.	few	TGTGCCACCGCTGTCGGGCTGGGGGAGACCCAGTACTTC	CATAVGLGETQYF
TRBV7-9	TRBJ1-2	TRBD1	few	TGTGCCAGCAGCGCTCGACAGGGCCCTAACTATGGCTACACCTTC	CASSARQGPNYGYTF
TRBV2	TRBJ2-3	.	few	TGTGCCAGCAGTGATAATCCGTATTCTGACACGCAGTATTTT	CASSDNPYSDTQYF
TRBV27	TRBJ2-7	.	.	TGTGCCAGCAGTTTTTATCGGGGAGAGTCCCTTTACGAGCAGTACTTC	CASSFYRGESLYEQYF
TRBV5-1	TRBJ2-7	TRBD1	few	TGCGCCAGCAGCTTGCCGTCAGGGGGCGGTAAAGGATACGAGCAGTACTTC	CASSLPSGGGKGYEQYF
TRBV20-1	TRBJ1-5	.	many	TGCAGTGCTAGACCGGGACGGTATAGCAATCAGCCCCAGCATTTT	CSARPGRYSNQPQHF
TRBV18	TRBJ2-7	.	few	TGTGCCAGCTCACCACCGTCGGATTACGAGCAGTACTTC	CASSPPSDYEQYF
TRBV5-6	TRBJ1-2	.	.	TGTGCCAGCAGCTTGGCGGGGTTTGACGATGGCTACACCTTC	CASSLAGFDDGYTF
TRBV5-1	TRBJ2-5	TRBD1	few	TGCGCCAGCTGCGAGCCAGGGGGCAAGCAGACCCAGTACTTC	CASCEPGGKQTQYF
TRBV7-2	TRBJ1-2	TRBD1	.	TGTGCCAGCAGCTTAGCAGTGGGACAGGGGTCTGGCTACACCTTC	CASSLAVGQGSGYTF
TRBV3-1	TRBJ1-1	.	few	TGTGCCAGCAGCCAAGTCCGTGCTGAAGCTTTCTTT	CASSQVRAEAFF
TRBV7-9	TRBJ2-1	TRBD2	.	TGTGCCAGCAGCTTAGCAGAAGCGGGGGGGCTCTATGAGCAGTTCTTC	CASSLAEAGGLYEQFF
TRBV20-1	TRBJ2-2	.	.	TGCAGTGCGGGTTGGGGGGGCCACACCGGGGAGCTGTTTTTT	CSAGWGGHTGELFF
TRBV10-3	TRBJ2-1	TRBD2	.	TGTGCCATCAAACGCGGGACTAGCGGGAGCAATGAGCAGTTCTTC	CAIKRGTSGSNEQFF
TRBV11-1	TRBJ2-1	.	.	TGTGCCAGCAGCTTTTATAAGCTCGGCCGGGACTGGTCCTACAATGAGCAGTTCTTC	CASSFYKLGRDWSYNEQFF
TRBV30	TRBJ2-5	TRBD2	few	TGTGCCTGGAGTGTCACCGGGAGGGAGACCCAGTACTTC	CAWSVTGRETQYF
TRBV20-1	TRBJ1-3	TRBD1	few	TGCAGTGCTAGAGTAGGGGGCGGTGGAAACACCATATATTTT	CSARVGGGGNTIYF
TRBV11-2	TRBJ1-2	.	.	TGTGCCAGCAGCTACAGGGCGAGCGACTATGGCTACACCTTC	CASSYRASDYGYTF
TRBV6-2/TRBV6-3	TRBJ2-7	.	.	TGTGCCGGCCGGGAGCGGGACAGGATCTCCTACGAGCAGTACTTC	CAGRERDRISYEQYF
TRBV28	TRBJ2-7	.	few	TGTGCCAGCAGTCCCCCGAGAAGGAAGGACGAGCAGTACTTC	CASSPPRRKDEQYF
TRBV7-8	TRBJ2-3	.	few	TGTGCCAGCAGCTTATCATTCAGCCCTGATACGCAGTATTTT	CASSLSFSPDTQYF
TRBV20-1	TRBJ2-1	.	.	TGCAGTGCTTACAGAGGAGGAAGGTCCTACAATGAGCAGTTCTTC	CSAYRGGRSYNEQFF
TRBV5-6	TRBJ2-4	.	.	TGTGCCAGCAGCTTGGACAGGGTAGCCAAAAACATTCAGTACTTC	CASSLDRVAKNIQYF
TRBV20-1	TRBJ2-3	.	many	TGCAGTGCTACCCGGGACGGTCCCACAGATACGCAGTATTTT	CSATRDGPTDTQYF
TRBV30	TRBJ1-2	.	few	TGTGCCTGGAGTGTACAGGCAGGCTATGGCTACACCTTC	CAWSVQAGYGYTF
TRBV29-1	TRBJ2-7	.	many	TGCAGCGTTGAAGCAGGGCTCTCCTACGAGCAGTACTTC	CSVEAGLSYEQYF
TRBV20-1	TRBJ2-5	.	.	TGCAGTGCTAGCGGGAGAGGAGGGAGCCAAGAGACCCAGTACTTC	CSASGRGGSQETQYF
TRBV2	TRBJ2-5	TRBD1	.	TGTGCCAGCAGTGGGGGGACAGCCGTCCAAGAGACCCAGTACTTC	CASSGGTAVQETQYF
TRBV28	TRBJ1-6	.	.	TGTGCCAGCAGTCCGCACGAACAGTCTACCTATAATTCACCCCTCCACTTT	CASSPHEQSTYNSPLHF
TRBV30	TRBJ1-1	.	.	TGTGCCTGGAACCAGGACAGCGGAATGAACACTGAAGCTTTCTTT	CAWNQDSGMNTEAFF
TRBV18	TRBJ2-2	TRBD2	few	TGTGCCAGCTCACCCATGCGGGGGGAAAACACCGGGGAGCTGTTTTTT	CASSPMRGENTGELFF
TRBV4-2	TRBJ2-2	.	.	TGTGCCAGCAGCCAAGATCCGGGACTGTTCACCGGGGAGCTGTTTTTT	CASSQDPGLFTGELFF
TRBV12-3/TRBV12-4	TRBJ2-2	.	many	TGTGCCAGCAGTTTAATGGGGCATAACACGAACACCGGGGAGCTGTTTTTT	CASSLMGHNTNTGELFF
TRBV6-1	TRBJ1-6	TRBD1	few	TGTGCCAGCAGAAACTACCGGGACAGGGGATCACCCCTCCACTTT	CASRNYRDRGSPLHF
TRBV3-1	TRBJ1-3	.	.	TGTGCCAGCAGCCAAGATTTTGGAGGAGCTGGAAACACCATATATTTT	CASSQDFGGAGNTIYF
TRBV6-1	TRBJ2-1	.	.	TGTGCCAACCCTCGGGACAAGTTCTTC	CANPRDKFF
TRBV28	TRBJ2-7	.	many	TGTGCCAGCAGTACCGCGGGGTGGGAGAAGTACTTC	CASSTAGWEKYF
TRBV18	TRBJ1-1	.	.	TGTGCCAGCTCCTTACGAGATGGGCAGCTGAACACTGAAGCTTTCTTT	CASSLRDGQLNTEAFF
TRBV2	TRBJ1-1	.	.	TGTGCCAGCAAGGATAATACTGAAGCTTTCTTT	CASKDNTEAFF
TRBV12-3/TRBV12-4	TRBJ2-2	TRBD2	few	TGTGCCAGCAGTCCCGGACTAGCGAACACCGGGGAGCTGTTTTTT	CASSPGLANTGELFF
TRBV4-3	TRBJ1-2	.	few	TGCGCCAGCAGCCAAGATCGGGCCCTTGCCAACTATGGCTACACCTTC	CASSQDRALANYGYTF
TRBV20-1	TRBJ2-2	.	.	TGCAGTGCTCCGGGGACTCGACCCACCGGGGAGCTGTTTTTT	CSAPGTRPTGELFF
TRBV13	TRBJ2-5	.	few	TGTGCCAGCAGCTTCCGGGGTCACCAAGAGACCCAGTACTTC	CASSFRGHQETQYF